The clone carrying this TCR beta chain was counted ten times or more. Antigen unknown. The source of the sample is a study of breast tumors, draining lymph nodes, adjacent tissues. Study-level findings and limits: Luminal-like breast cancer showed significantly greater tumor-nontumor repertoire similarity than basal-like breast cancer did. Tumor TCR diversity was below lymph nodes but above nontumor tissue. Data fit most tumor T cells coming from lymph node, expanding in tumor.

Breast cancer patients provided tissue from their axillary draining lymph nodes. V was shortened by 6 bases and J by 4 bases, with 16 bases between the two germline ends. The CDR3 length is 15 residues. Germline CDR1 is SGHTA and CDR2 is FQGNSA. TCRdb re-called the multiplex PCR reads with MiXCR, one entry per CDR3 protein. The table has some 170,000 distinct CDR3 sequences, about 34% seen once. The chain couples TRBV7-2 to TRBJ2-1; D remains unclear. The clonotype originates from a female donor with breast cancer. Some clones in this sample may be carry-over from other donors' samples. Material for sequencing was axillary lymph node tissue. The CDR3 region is CASSLNASVYNEQFF. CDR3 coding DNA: TGTGCCAGCAGTCTCAACGCGAGTGTATACAATGAGCAGTTCTTC.